Given below is one T cell receptor (beta chain) in context. Some clones are missing from TCRdb's copy, which holds only in-frame ones; the method was immunoSEQ multiplex PCR. The sample has roughly 80,000 clones; around nine tenths are singletons. The sample originates from a study of technical replicates of blood from several donors. This CDR3 spans 17 amino acids. The germline V and J ends were trimmed by 4 bases and 0 bases, with 19 bases remaining between them. The V gene's germline CDR1 is SEHNR and CDR2 FQNEAQ (reference sequence). The sample consisted of T cells isolated from PBMCs. The gene calls are TRBV7-9 and TRBJ2-7, with a possible D match to TRBD1 (7 bases). This clonotype was sampled from a human donor in good health. The CDR3 sequence is CASSYWQGGGLSYEQYF. In nucleotides, the CDR3 is TGTGCCAGCAGCTATTGGCAGGGGGGCGGTCTCTCCTACGAGCAGTACTTC.